The 32 T cell receptor beta chains below all came from one sample that was sequenced in a study of blood T cell repertoires in COVID-19. Clones were read by immunoSEQ multiplex PCR, and TCRdb kept only the in-frame ones, dropping some. The top ten hold around 13% of the sample, which has roughly 140,000 clones, 80% seen once. Sequencing was carried out using peripheral blood. These receptors all come from a man aged 55 to 70 with active or convalescent COVID-19.

The chain carries TRBV28 and TRBJ1-1, with 10 bases lining up with TRBD1. The trim removed 7 bases at V and 5 bases at J, leaving 7 bases unmatched. CDR3 length: 14 amino acids. Germline assignment: CDR1 MDHEN and CDR2 SYDVKM. In DNA, the CDR3 is TGTGCCAGCAAACCGGGACAGGGGTGGACTGAAGCTTTCTTT. Its protein product is CASKPGQGWTEAFF. Variable domain in full (rest from reference TRBV28 and TRBJ1-1): DVKVTQSSRYLVKRTGEKVFLECVQDMDHENMFWYRQDPGLGLRLIYFSYDVKMKEKGDIPEGYSVSREKKERFSLILESASTNQTSMYLCASKPGQGWTEAFFGQGTRLTVV.

The gene calls are TRBV29-1 and TRBJ1-2, with a tentative D call TRBD1 (5 bases). This CDR3 has 15 residues. V was trimmed by 6 bases and J by 0 bases, leaving 17 bases between them. Germline CDR1 and CDR2: SQVTM and ANQGSEA. The CDR3 region is CSVETVTSSNYGYTF. As DNA, the CDR3 is TGCAGCGTAGAGACAGTGACCTCGTCTAACTATGGCTACACCTTC. The entire variable domain, with the rest obtained from reference TRBV29-1 and TRBJ1-2, is as follows: SAVISQKPSRDICQRGTSLTIQCQVDSQVTMMFWYRQQPGQSLTLIATANQGSEATYESGFVIDKFPISRPNLTFSTLTVSNMSPEDSSIYLCSVETVTSSNYGYTFGSGTRLTVV.

The chain employs TRBV30 and TRBJ1-2; D gene ambiguous. Trimming removed 4 bases at V and 4 bases at J, with 19 bases between. Germline lookup yields CDR1 GTSNPN and CDR2 SVGIG (reference sequence). The CDR3 is 15 residues long. CDR3 DNA sequence: TGTGCCTGGACTCCCTCGGGCGGGCCAATCTATGGCTACACCTTC. Translation gives CAWTPSGGPIYGYTF.

With regard to this clone: Different DNA sequences within this sample yield the same CDR3. V gene TRBV7-3 combines with J gene TRBJ1-1; D call uncertain. With 0 bases removed from V and 5 bases from J, the gap between germline ends came to 7 bases. The CDR3 contains 13 residues. Germline V CDR1 and CDR2: SGHTA, FQGTGA. The CDR3 nucleotides read TGTGCCAGCAGCTTAACGTCGAGGACTGAAGCTTTCTTT. Protein sequence: CASSLTSRTEAFF.

The chain carries TRBV28 and TRBJ1-6; D unclear. Trimming took 3 bases from V and 5 from J, leaving 8 bases between them. This CDR3 has 14 residues. Germline CDR1 reads MDHEN; CDR2 reads SYDVKM. The CDR3 region is CASSLPEDNSPLHF. The CDR3 DNA reads TGTGCCAGCAGTTTGCCAGAAGATAATTCACCCCTCCACTTT.

This chain connects TRBV5-1 to TRBJ2-2, with no clear D. The CDR3 spans 13 residues. The germline V gene encodes CDR1 SGHRS and CDR2 YFSETQ. Trimming took off 4 bases at V and 6 bases at J, with 10 bases between the two ends. The CDR3 here is CASSLSVAGELFF. CDR3 nucleotide sequence: TGCGCCAGCAGCCTGTCGGTCGCCGGGGAGCTGTTTTTT. Full variable domain (remainder filled in from reference TRBV5-1 and TRBJ2-2): KAGVTQTPRYLIKTRGQQVTLSCSPISGHRSVSWYQQTPGQGLQFLFEYFSETQRNKGNFPGRFSGRQFSNSRSEMNVSTLELGDSALYLCASSLSVAGELFFGEGSRLTVL.

The V call is TRBV30, the J call TRBJ2-2; 8 bases fit TRBD2. This CDR3 has 19 residues. The germline V gene encodes CDR1 GTSNPN and CDR2 SVGIG (reference sequence). The ends lost 1 base at V and 5 bases at J; junction bases unmatched: 18. CDR3 sequence reads: CAWSAQPFLGTRGTGELFF. The CDR3 DNA reads as TGTGCCTGGAGTGCCCAACCCTTTTTAGGGACTAGGGGGACCGGGGAGCTGTTTTTT. Supplemented by reference TRBV30 and TRBJ2-2, the full variable domain reads SQTIHQWPATLVQPVGSPLSLECTVEGTSNPNLYWYRQAAGRGLQLLFYSVGIGQISSEVPQNLSASRPQDRQFILSSKKLLLSDSGFYLCAWSAQPFLGTRGTGELFFGEGSRLTVL.

V and J are TRBV6-1 and TRBJ1-5, with D uncertain. The CDR3 sequence is 16 residues long. Germline lookup yields CDR1 MNHNS and CDR2 SASEGT. V dropped 3 bases and J dropped 5 bases, with 17 bases sitting between them. The CDR3 nucleotides read TGTGCCAGCAGTGACCCCTCGCGGGGTGGGGATCAGCCCCAGCATTTT. Translated, it gives CASSDPSRGGDQPQHF.

This chain links TRBV9 with TRBJ2-5, with D possibly matching TRBD2 (6 bases). The CDR3 loop spans 14 amino acids. Trimming removed 4 bases at V and 0 bases at J, with 10 bases between. In germline, CDR1 is SGDLS, CDR2 YYNGEE. The CDR3 DNA is TGTGCCAGCAGCCCCCGGGACTACCAAGAGACCCAGTACTTC. This translates into CASSPRDYQETQYF.

The chain has TRBV7-2 and TRBJ1-2, with a possible D match to TRBD1 (5 bases). The V gene's germline CDR1 is SGHTA and CDR2 FQGNSA. V lost 5 bases and J lost 5, with 12 bases in between. The CDR3 length is 13 residues. The CDR3 loop reads CASSPTQGYGYTF. For the CDR3, the DNA is TGTGCCAGCAGCCCTACCCAGGGATATGGCTACACCTTC.

The chain is built from TRBV19 and TRBJ1-5; 8 bases are shared with TRBD1. Germline CDR1 and CDR2: LNHDA and SQIVND (reference sequence). This CDR3 has 15 residues. V lost 7 bases, J lost 3 bases, and 8 bases stayed unmatched. The DNA of the CDR3 is TGTGCCAGTACCGGGACAGGAGGGCCCAATCAGCCCCAGCATTTT. It specifies CASTGTGGPNQPQHF.

The sample holds one count of this clone. This chain uses TRBV10-3 with TRBJ2-7; D is unclear. Deletions cut 10 bases from V and 2 bases from J, with 18 bases between. Germline CDR1 reads ENHRY; CDR2 reads SYGVKD. The CDR3 runs 14 residues. CDR3 in DNA: TGTGCCACACGCGGTGTCGAACCCCCCTACGAGCAGTACTTC. Its translation: CATRGVEPPYEQYF.

The rearrangement joins TRBV6-2 or TRBV6-3 to TRBJ2-7; D is possibly TRBD1 (6 bases). V was trimmed by 2 bases and J by 4 bases, leaving 15 bases between them. The CDR3 loop spans 15 amino acids. The germline gives CDR1 MNHEY, CDR2 SVGEGT. DNA of the CDR3: TGTGCCAGCAGTTACCCCCCCAGGGGTTTTTACGAGCAGTACTTC. This sequence encodes CASSYPPRGFYEQYF.

The chain uses TRBV11-2 and TRBJ2-3; tentatively, D is TRBD2 (6 bases). Trimming left V 4 bases short and J 1 base short, with 12 bases between. The CDR3 extends over 15 amino acids. Germline CDR1 is SGHAT and CDR2 is FQNNGV. CDR3 sequence: CASSSILAGTDTQYF. CDR3 nucleotides: TGTGCCAGCAGCTCCATACTAGCCGGCACAGATACGCAGTATTTT.

This chain joins TRBV7-9 and TRBJ1-5; possibly TRBD1 for D (5 bases). V shed 3 bases and J shed 9 bases, with 12 bases lying between them. Germline values: CDR1 SEHNR, CDR2 FQNEAQ (reference sequence). CDR3 length equals 13 residues. The CDR3 DNA sequence: TGTGCCAGCAGCTTGGGGTCCCAGGGGCCCCAGCATTTT. Translated: CASSLGSQGPQHF.

V is TRBV7-2 and J is TRBJ2-1; 10 bases are shared with TRBD2. Looked up from germline, CDR1 is SGHTA and CDR2 is FQGNSA. Losses at the gene ends were 5 bases for V and 7 bases for J; bases not matched to a gene: 5. CDR3 length: 14 residues. CDR3 DNA: TGTGCCAGCAGCAAGACTAGCGGGTTGAATGAGCAGTTCTTC. This codes for CASSKTSGLNEQFF.

The V call is TRBV7-2, the J call TRBJ2-1; 9 bases align to TRBD2. The J segment lost 12 bases and the V segment lost 0 bases, leaving 15 bases of the junction unmatched. The germline gives CDR1 SGHTA, CDR2 FQGNSA. The CDR3 is made up of 17 amino acids. CDR3 coding DNA: TGTGCCAGCAGCTTAGCGCCAGGCGGGAGGGCCTCAGTAGGGCAGTTCTTC. Translation: CASSLAPGGRASVGQFF.

This chain connects TRBV7-2 to TRBJ2-3, with D possibly matching TRBD1 (5 bases). Germline lookup yields CDR1 SGHTA and CDR2 FQGNSA. The CDR3 runs 10 residues. V lost 6 bases, J lost 13 bases, and 11 bases lay in between. The CDR3: CASRDIVEYF. CDR3 in DNA: TGTGCCAGCAGGGACATAGTTGAGTATTTT.

This chain joins TRBV9 and TRBJ2-2, with 8 bases that match TRBD2. This CDR3 has 16 residues. Trimming took 0 bases from V and 1 from J; bases not matched to a gene: 2. Per the germline V gene, CDR1 is SGDLS and CDR2 is YYNGEE. CDR3 residues: CASSVAGGLNTGELFF. In DNA, the CDR3 is TGTGCCAGCAGCGTAGCGGGAGGGCTGAACACCGGGGAGCTGTTTTTT.

This chain links TRBV2 with TRBJ1-4; 10 bases match TRBD1. The CDR3 spans 16 residues. CDR1 is SNHLY, CDR2 FYNNEI, per germline. The ends lost 6 bases at V and 4 bases at J; junction bases unmatched: 8. The CDR3, as DNA: TGTGCCAGCAGATCGGGAGGACAGGGGGTTAATGAAAAACTGTTTTTT. Protein product: CASRSGGQGVNEKLFF.

This chain uses TRBV3-1 (or the pseudogene TRBV3-2) with TRBJ1-2; D unresolved. Per germline, CDR1 LGHDT and CDR2 YNNKEL (reference sequence). The V end was cut by 11 bases, the J end by 4 bases, with 14 bases between. The CDR3 has 12 residues. CDR3 in DNA: TGTGCCTCTTTCGGGGTTAGCTATGGCTACACCTTC. Its translation is CASFGVSYGYTF.

V is TRBV12-3 or TRBV12-4 and J is TRBJ1-1, with 7 nucleotides matching TRBD1. This CDR3 is 12 amino acids long. After removal of 4 bases from V and 9 bases from J, the junction contained 5 bases not matched to a gene. CDR3 nucleotide sequence: TGTGCCAGCAGTTCCGGACAGGATCAAGCTTTCTTT. Protein sequence: CASSSGQDQAFF.

This clone came up once. The gene calls are TRBV4-2 and TRBJ2-7; 10 nucleotides align to TRBD2. The trim removed 4 bases at V and 4 bases at J, leaving 10 bases unmatched. Germline V gene lookup returns CDR1 LGHNA and CDR2 YNFKEQ. The CDR3 length is 16 residues. CDR3 loop: CASSRLLAGAGYEQYF. The CDR3 nucleotides are TGTGCCAGCAGCCGCCTTCTAGCGGGAGCGGGGTACGAGCAGTACTTC.

J is TRBJ2-1 and V is TRBV10-3, with a weak D call TRBD2 (5 bases). CDR1 and CDR2 from the germline V gene are ENHRY and SYGVKD. This CDR3 has 16 residues. V lost 0 bases, J lost 4 bases, and 13 bases lay in between. The CDR3 DNA reads TGTGCCATCAGTGAGTCGGGGAGCGGTAAATACAATGAGCAGTTCTTC. This gives the protein CAISESGSGKYNEQFF.

The chain carries TRBV18 and TRBJ1-5; 7 positions match TRBD1. The CDR3 has 19 residues. Germline trimming cut 6 bases from V and 5 bases from J; bases unmatched to any gene: 22. CDR1 and CDR2 from the germline V gene are KGHSH and LQKENI. CDR3 coding DNA: TGTGCCAGCTCGCGCCCCTTGGAGGGGGCACCCGATTTGGATCAGCCCCAGCATTTT. It specifies CASSRPLEGAPDLDQPQHF. The complete variable domain, with remaining parts taken from reference TRBV18 and TRBJ1-5, reads NAGVMQNPRHLVRRRGQEARLRCSPMKGHSHVYWYRQLPEEGLKFMVYLQKENIIDESGMPKERFSAEFPKEGPSILRIQQVVRGDSAAYFCASSRPLEGAPDLDQPQHFGDGTRLSIL.

This chain joins TRBV2 and TRBJ1-4; D remains ambiguous. V shed 8 bases and J shed 7 bases, with 20 bases lying between them. The germline V gene has CDR1 SNHLY and CDR2 FYNNEI. The CDR3 is 15 residues long. CDR3 region: CASQDPGTGSEKLFF. Here the CDR3 DNA reads TGTGCCAGCCAGGACCCGGGAACCGGGAGTGAAAAACTGTTTTTT.

The V gene is TRBV2, the J gene TRBJ1-2; 8 nucleotides line up with TRBD1. The junction had 9 bases not matched to a gene; V was cut back by 4 bases and J by 8 bases. The CDR3 runs 14 residues. CDR1 and CDR2 from the germline V gene are SNHLY and FYNNEI. CDR3 nucleotides: TGTGCCAGCAGTGTGGACAGGGAAGGGGGCGGCTACACCTTC. Protein: CASSVDREGGGYTF.

This clone showed up just once. V and J are TRBV9 and TRBJ1-4; unclear D gene. The V gene's germline CDR1 is SGDLS and CDR2 YYNGEE. V was clipped by 3 bases and J by 8 bases, with 17 bases between them. This CDR3 is built from 15 residues. Here the CDR3 DNA reads TGTGCCAGCAGCGCCGGGGAGCCGGCCTTCGAAAAACTGTTTTTT. Amino acids: CASSAGEPAFEKLFF.

The DNA of the CDR3 is TGTGCCAGCAGCTTCAGGGTTGGGGATGAAAAACTGTTTTTT. It encodes CASSFRVGDEKLFF. The chain links TRBV5-8 to TRBJ1-4; TRBD1 is a possible D gene (5 bases). Trimming removed 2 bases from V and 6 bases from J, with 11 bases in between. The length of the CDR3 is 14 residues. Germline V gene data show CDR1 as SGHTS and CDR2 as YDEGEE. Full variable domain (outside the CDR3, taken from reference TRBV5-8 and TRBJ1-4): EAGVTQSPTHLIKTRGQQATLRCSPISGHTSVYWYQQALGLGLQFLLWYDEGEERNRGNFPPRFSGRQFPNYSSELNVNALELEDSALYLCASSFRVGDEKLFFGSGTQLSVL.

This clone was observed a handful of times. Other DNA sequences of this sample code for an identical CDR3. The genes are TRBV9 and TRBJ2-1, with TRBD2 matching 12 bases. The germline V gene has CDR1 SGDLS and CDR2 YYNGEE. The CDR3 loop spans 14 amino acids. With V trimmed by 3 bases and J by 7 bases, 2 bases remained unmatched. The CDR3 here is CASSGLAGVNEQFF. The CDR3 nucleotides are TGTGCCAGCAGCGGACTAGCGGGAGTTAATGAGCAGTTCTTC.

The V call is TRBV6-2 or TRBV6-3, the J call TRBJ2-7; 11 bases map to TRBD2. Germline lookup yields CDR1 MNHEY and CDR2 SVGEGT. The CDR3 spans 16 residues. With 5 bases clipped from V and 4 bases from J, the junction kept 10 bases outside the gene matches. The CDR3 nucleotides read TGTGCCAGCAGTCAAGTGGGACTAGCGGAGGAGTACGAGCAGTACTTC. Translating it yields CASSQVGLAEEYEQYF.

The chain is built from TRBV27 and TRBJ1-1; 8 bases align to TRBD1. The trim removed 5 bases at V and 6 bases at J, leaving 11 bases unmatched. This CDR3 region has 15 residues. Per germline, CDR1 MNHEY and CDR2 SMNVEV (reference sequence). CDR3 bases: TGTGCCAGCAGTGCCATCCCAAGGACAGGGTCTGAAGCTTTCTTT. Protein sequence: CASSAIPRTGSEAFF.